This section outlines one TCR beta chain sequence together with its context. This clonotype was recorded many times. This clone's antigen is unknown. Per-nucleotide qualities are absent, and no much larger clonotype sits a single base away. This sample is part of a study of T-cell reconstitution after alpha-beta-depleted transplantation in children (dated by TCRdb to 2016 to 2017). Some background on the complete study: The study quantitatively tracked T-cell immune reconstitution after TCRalphabeta/CD19-depleted allogeneic hematopoietic cell transplantation in children using TCR repertoire profiling.

Cut back by 9 bases and 7 bases, the V and J ends lie 13 bases apart. As encoded in the germline V gene (reference sequence), CDR1 is LNHDA while CDR2 is SQIVND. From the cysteine through the phenylalanine, the CDR3 covers 12 amino acids. Solely the CDR3 DNA is kept, with 36 bases framed from the first base. Library prep was done by PCR. The run used an Illumina HiSeq 2500. Molecular barcoding was employed in the preparation of TCR libraries, with unique molecular identifiers being used to normalize TCRbeta repertoire quantification. TCRdb cleaned the public reads at Q25 with fastp, built clones with MiXCR and kept in-frame beta chains. A single entry per CDR3 protein holds the most common genes and DNA from its merged rows. This sample holds 250,000 to 350,000 distinct CDR3 sequences; 9.9% were observed only once. The top ten hold 10% of the sample.

Material: PBMCs from the stem cell graft donor, obtained from the stem cell graft. This receptor was taken from a human donor who donated a stem cell graft to a child with SCID. In this chain, TRBV19 is recombined with TRBJ2-4; the D segment could be TRBD1, given 6 matching bases. The bases are TGTGCCAGCCTATCCAGGGGCAACATTCAGTACTTC. This encodes CASLSRGNIQYF. Here the CDR3 is joined to the reference TRBV19 and TRBJ2-4 genes, and the full variable domain is: DGGITQSPKYLFRKEGQNVTLSCEQNLNHDAMYWYRQDPGQGLRLIYYSQIVNDFQKGDIAEGYSVSREKKESFPLTVTSAQKNPTAFYLCASLSRGNIQYFGAGTRLSVL.